These 8 T cell receptor beta chains were all obtained from the same sample, sequenced in a study. Via MiXCR, TCRdb re-called the 5' RACE reads, giving one row per CDR3 protein. The sample comprises about 59,000 distinct CDR3 sequences, about 20% of which are singletons, and under 3.5% rests with the top ten. The sorted Tregs were CD4+CD25+CD127-/low cells. Input material: tumor-infiltrating Tregs sorted from the breast tumor. These receptors were obtained from a female donor with breast cancer.

The sample holds many counts of this clonotype. This chain's CDR3 is CATSDQATANYGYTF. CDR3 nucleotide sequence: TGTGCCACCAGTGATCAGGCGACCGCTAACTATGGCTACACCTTC. V gene TRBV24-1 combines with J gene TRBJ1-2; unclear D gene. V was shortened by 3 bases and J by 0 bases, with 10 bases between the two germline ends. CDR3 length: 15 amino acids. Germline CDR1 KGHDR, CDR2 SFDVKD.

The chain has TRBV7-9 and TRBJ2-7; the D gene is possibly TRBD1 (6 bases). Germline CDR1 reads SEHNR; CDR2 reads FQNEAQ (reference sequence). The length of the CDR3 is 14 residues. The V and J ends lost 5 bases and 0 bases respectively, with 11 bases between them. The DNA for the CDR3 is TGTGCCAGCAGCCGGACAGCCAACTCCTACGAGCAGTACTTC. Translation gives CASSRTANSYEQYF.

Ten or more counts support this clonotype. The rearrangement uses TRBV4-2 and TRBJ1-4; D unclear. Germline V gives CDR1 LGHNA, CDR2 YNFKEQ. V was clipped by 1 base and J by 4 bases, with 13 bases between them. The CDR3 is 16 residues long. The CDR3 loop is CASSQGGGYSNEKLFF. DNA for the CDR3: TGTGCCAGCAGCCAAGGTGGAGGCTACAGTAATGAAAAACTGTTTTTT.

This chain links TRBV10-1 with TRBJ2-7, with D possibly being TRBD1 (6 bases). V dropped 6 bases and J dropped 1 base, with 13 bases sitting between them. This CDR3 is built from 14 residues. Germline V lookup: CDR1 WNHNN, CDR2 SYGVQD (reference sequence). CDR3 bases: TGCGCCAGCAGCCCTAACGGACAGTCCTACGAGCAGTACTTC. Its protein product is CASSPNGQSYEQYF.

This clonotype came up a few times. V gene TRBV15 combines with J gene TRBJ2-6; no firm D call. V lost 1 base and J lost 1, with 5 bases in between. CDR3 length: 15 amino acids. The V gene's germline CDR1 is LNHNV and CDR2 YYDKDF (reference sequence). The CDR3 protein is CATSRGGSGANVLTF. The DNA of the CDR3 is TGTGCCACCAGCAGAGGTGGGTCTGGGGCCAACGTCCTGACTTTC.

The rearrangement links TRBV5-1 to TRBJ2-7; 7 positions agree with TRBD2. Germline loops: CDR1 SGHRS, CDR2 YFSETQ. V trimming: 5 bases; J trimming: 3 bases; junction bases outside the gene matches: 8. The CDR3 length is 14 residues. The CDR3 protein is CASRQTSANYEQYF. Written as DNA, the CDR3 is TGCGCCAGCAGGCAAACTAGCGCTAACTACGAGCAGTACTTC.

The chain recombines TRBV5-1 with TRBJ1-2; D perhaps matches TRBD1 (6 bases). There are 16 residues in the CDR3. Trimming removed 0 bases at V and 0 bases at J, with 12 bases between. Germline-derived CDR1 and CDR2 are SGHRS and YFSETQ. For the CDR3, the DNA is TGCGCCAGCAGCTTGGATCCGGGGGCTACTAACTATGGCTACACCTTC. It translates to CASSLDPGATNYGYTF.

The rearrangement joins TRBV20-1 to TRBJ1-3; a possible D gene is TRBD1 (5 bases). The V end was cut by 6 bases, the J end by 1 base, with 13 bases between. Germline CDR1 DFQATT, CDR2 SNEGSKA (reference sequence). The CDR3 extends over 14 amino acids. The CDR3 sequence is CSARDLGSGNTIYF. CDR3 in DNA: TGCAGTGCAAGGGACCTCGGGTCTGGAAACACCATATATTTT.